This TCR beta chain came from a study of blood T cell repertoires in COVID-19. Background on the study: Donors in the United States, Italy and Spain gave samples during acute or convalescent COVID-19. T cells, B-cell-depleted T cells, or PBMCs provided the cDNA or gDNA that served as material.

V lost 5 bases to trimming and J lost 4 bases; unmatched junction nucleotides: 5. This CDR3 spans 14 amino acids. The germline CDR1 and CDR2 sequences are MRHNA and SNTAGT. The sample holds a few counts of this clone. Source study methods: Reference gene primer amplification gave estimated nucleated cell counts. Using immunoSEQ multiplex PCR, the repertoire was profiled, and TCRdb retains in-frame clones only, with some absent. That table gives V, J and clone size, and the DNA gave D and trimming. Counted here are 64,000 or so clones, more than 75% occurring once; the ten biggest clones make up around 12%.

The chain is built from TRBV6-4 and TRBJ2-1, with TRBD2 matching 7 bases. The TCR originated in an older man with acute or convalescent COVID-19. The sample comprised peripheral blood. CDR3 DNA: TGTGCCAGCAGTCCGGGAGCGGGGTACAATGAGCAGTTCTTC. The encoded protein is CASSPGAGYNEQFF.